A single sample is the source of the 3 T cell receptor beta chains below, sequenced in a study of T cell responses to AZD1222 COVID-19 vaccine. The data were produced by immunoSEQ multiplex PCR, yet TCRdb's version contains in-frame clones alone and is incomplete. Here the sample spans 160,000 or so clones, over 75% being singletons. Sequenced material: peripheral blood, taken on day 0 of AZD1222 vaccination. All receptors come from an adult in good health.

The chain employs TRBV7-3 and TRBJ2-1; 8 bases map to TRBD2. V lost 3 bases and J lost 0; bases outside the gene matches: 4. CDR3 length: 16 amino acids. Germline CDR1 and CDR2: SGHTA and FQGTGA. CDR3 amino acids: CASSFSGESSYNEQFF. CDR3 nucleotide sequence: TGTGCCAGCAGCTTTAGCGGGGAAAGCTCCTACAATGAGCAGTTCTTC.

This chain joins TRBV4-2 and TRBJ2-7, with 10 bases aligning to TRBD2. CDR1 and CDR2 (germline): LGHNA, YNFKEQ. The CDR3 is 15 residues long. Trimming removed 1 base from V and 4 bases from J; junction bases left unmatched: 4. CDR3 sequence: CASSQAPSGSYEQYF. The CDR3 DNA reads as TGTGCCAGCAGCCAAGCGCCTAGCGGGAGTTACGAGCAGTACTTC.

This chain joins TRBV28 and TRBJ1-1, with 12 bases fitting TRBD1. Germline assignment: CDR1 MDHEN and CDR2 SYDVKM. CDR3 size: 15 residues. V lost 3 bases to trimming and J lost 11 bases; unmatched junction nucleotides: 10. The CDR3 bases are TGTGCCAGCAGTTTGATCCGGGACAGGGGGCCGTCTGCTTTCTTT. Translating it yields CASSLIRDRGPSAFF.